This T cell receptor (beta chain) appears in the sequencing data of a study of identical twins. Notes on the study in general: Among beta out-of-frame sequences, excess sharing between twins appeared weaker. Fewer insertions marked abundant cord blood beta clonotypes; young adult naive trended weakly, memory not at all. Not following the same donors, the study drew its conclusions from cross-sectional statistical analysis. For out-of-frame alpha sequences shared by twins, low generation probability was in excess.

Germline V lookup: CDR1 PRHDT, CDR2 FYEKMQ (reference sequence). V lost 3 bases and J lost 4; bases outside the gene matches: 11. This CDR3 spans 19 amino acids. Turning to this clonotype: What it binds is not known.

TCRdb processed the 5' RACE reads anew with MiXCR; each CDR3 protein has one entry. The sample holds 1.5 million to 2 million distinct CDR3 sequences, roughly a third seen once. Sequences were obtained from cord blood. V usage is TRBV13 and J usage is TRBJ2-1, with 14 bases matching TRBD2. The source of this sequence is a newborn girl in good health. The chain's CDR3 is CASSFSPGTSGSLYNEQFF. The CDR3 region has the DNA TGTGCCAGCAGCTTCTCCCCCGGGACTAGCGGGAGCCTTTACAATGAGCAGTTCTTC.